The text below deals with one T cell receptor beta chain. Its antigen is as yet unknown. The V gene's germline CDR1 is SGHVS and CDR2 FQNEAQ. The length of the CDR3 is 13 residues. Trimming took off 1 base at V and 14 bases at J, with 17 bases between the two ends. These data belong to a study of chemoradiotherapy in HPV16-positive cancers. Points from the study as a whole: Only a couple of HPV16-positive patients supplied the functional HPV-specificity definition.

Measured with immunoSEQ multiplex PCR; TCRdb has only the in-frame clones, and not every one. The top ten clones hold 2.1% of a sample with about 35,000 clones, about 86% of them seen once. The genes are TRBV7-8 and TRBJ1-2; maybe TRBD1 (6 bases). This clonotype originated in a human donor with HPV-associated anogenital cancer. Sequenced material: blood, taken from a patient who underwent chemoradiotherapy. As DNA, the CDR3 is TGTGCCAGCAGCTTAGACCCACAGGGAGGGAGGACCTTC. Its translation is CASSLDPQGGRTF.